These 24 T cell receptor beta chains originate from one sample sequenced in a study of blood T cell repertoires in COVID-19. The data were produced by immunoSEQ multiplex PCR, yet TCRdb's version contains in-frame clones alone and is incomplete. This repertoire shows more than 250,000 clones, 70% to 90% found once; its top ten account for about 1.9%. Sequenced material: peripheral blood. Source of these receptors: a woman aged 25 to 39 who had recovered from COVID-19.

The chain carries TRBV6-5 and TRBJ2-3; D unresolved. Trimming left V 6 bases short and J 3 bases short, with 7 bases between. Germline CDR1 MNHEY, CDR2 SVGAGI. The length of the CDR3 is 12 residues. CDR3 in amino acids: CASRRGTDTQYF. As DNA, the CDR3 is TGTGCCAGCAGACGCGGAACAGATACGCAGTATTTT.

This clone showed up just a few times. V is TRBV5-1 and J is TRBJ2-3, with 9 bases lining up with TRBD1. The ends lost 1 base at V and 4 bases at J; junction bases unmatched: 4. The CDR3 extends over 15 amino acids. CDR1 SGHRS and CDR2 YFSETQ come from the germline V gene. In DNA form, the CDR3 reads TGCGCCAGCAGCTTGAGAGGGACAGGGTCAGATACGCAGTATTTT. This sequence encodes CASSLRGTGSDTQYF.

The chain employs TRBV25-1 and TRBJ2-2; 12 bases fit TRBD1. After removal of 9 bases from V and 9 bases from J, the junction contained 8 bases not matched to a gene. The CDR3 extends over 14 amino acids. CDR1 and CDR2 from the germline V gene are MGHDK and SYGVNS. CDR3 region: CASSLGTGGRELFF. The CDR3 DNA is TGTGCCAGTAGCCTAGGGACAGGGGGCCGGGAGCTGTTTTTT.

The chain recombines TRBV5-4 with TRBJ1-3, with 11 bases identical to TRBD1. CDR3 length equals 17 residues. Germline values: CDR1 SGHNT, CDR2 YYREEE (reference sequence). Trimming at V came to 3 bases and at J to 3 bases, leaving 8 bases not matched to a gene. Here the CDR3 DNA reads TGTGCCAGCAGCTCCTGGACAGGGGGCGCGAGTGGAAACACCATATATTTT. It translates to CASSSWTGGASGNTIYF.

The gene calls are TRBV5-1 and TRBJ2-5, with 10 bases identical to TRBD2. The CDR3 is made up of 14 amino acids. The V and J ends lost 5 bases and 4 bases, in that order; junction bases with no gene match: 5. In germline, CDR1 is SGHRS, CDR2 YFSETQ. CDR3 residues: CASRETSGLETQYF. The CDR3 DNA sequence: TGCGCCAGCAGGGAGACTAGCGGGTTAGAGACCCAGTACTTC.

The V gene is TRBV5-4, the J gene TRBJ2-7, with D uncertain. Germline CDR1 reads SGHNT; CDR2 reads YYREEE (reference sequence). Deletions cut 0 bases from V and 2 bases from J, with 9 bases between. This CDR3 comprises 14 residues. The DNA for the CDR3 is TGTGCCAGCAGCTTGGGGCCGAACCCCTACGAGCAGTACTTC. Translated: CASSLGPNPYEQYF.

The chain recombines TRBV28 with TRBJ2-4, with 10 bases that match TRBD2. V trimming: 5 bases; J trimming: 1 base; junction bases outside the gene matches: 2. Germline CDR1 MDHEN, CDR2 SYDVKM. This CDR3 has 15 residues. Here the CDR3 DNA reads TGTGCCAGCAGTCTTAGCGGGAGGGCCAAAAACATTCAGTACTTC. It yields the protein CASSLSGRAKNIQYF.

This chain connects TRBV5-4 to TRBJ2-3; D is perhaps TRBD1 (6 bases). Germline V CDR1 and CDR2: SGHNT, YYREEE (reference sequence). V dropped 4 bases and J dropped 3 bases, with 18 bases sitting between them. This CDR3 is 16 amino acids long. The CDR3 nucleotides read TGTGCCAGCAGCCCGGATCGGACAGATCCTACAGATACGCAGTATTTT. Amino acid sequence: CASSPDRTDPTDTQYF.

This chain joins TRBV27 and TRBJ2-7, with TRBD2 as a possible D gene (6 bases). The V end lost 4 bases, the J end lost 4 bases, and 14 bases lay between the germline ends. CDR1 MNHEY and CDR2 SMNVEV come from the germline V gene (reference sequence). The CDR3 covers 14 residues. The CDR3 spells CASSYSGGSYEQYF. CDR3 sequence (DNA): TGTGCCAGCAGTTATAGCGGAGGGTCTTACGAGCAGTACTTC.

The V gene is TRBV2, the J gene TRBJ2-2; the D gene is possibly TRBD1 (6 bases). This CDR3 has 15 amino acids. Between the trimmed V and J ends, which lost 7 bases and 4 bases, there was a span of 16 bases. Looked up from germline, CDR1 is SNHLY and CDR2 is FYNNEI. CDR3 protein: CASILAEGVTGELFF. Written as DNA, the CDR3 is TGTGCCAGCATCCTGGCAGAGGGGGTCACCGGGGAGCTGTTTTTT.

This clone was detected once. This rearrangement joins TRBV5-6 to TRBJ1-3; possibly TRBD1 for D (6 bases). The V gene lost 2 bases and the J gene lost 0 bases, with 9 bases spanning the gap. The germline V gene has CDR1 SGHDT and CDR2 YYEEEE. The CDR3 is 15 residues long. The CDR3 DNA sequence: TGTGCCAGCAGCTTATGGGACATCTCTGGAAACACCATATATTTT. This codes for CASSLWDISGNTIYF.

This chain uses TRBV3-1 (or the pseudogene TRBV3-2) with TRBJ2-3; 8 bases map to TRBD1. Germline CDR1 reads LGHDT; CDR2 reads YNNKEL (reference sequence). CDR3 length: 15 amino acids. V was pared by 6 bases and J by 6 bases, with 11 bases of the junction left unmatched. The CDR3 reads CASRQTGQGADTQYF. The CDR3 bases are TGTGCCAGCAGACAGACTGGACAGGGTGCCGATACGCAGTATTTT.

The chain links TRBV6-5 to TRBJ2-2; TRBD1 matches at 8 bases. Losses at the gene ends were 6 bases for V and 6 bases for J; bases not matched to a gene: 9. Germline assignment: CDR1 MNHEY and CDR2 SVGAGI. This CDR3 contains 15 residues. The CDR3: CASRRSGGEAGELFF. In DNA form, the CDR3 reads TGTGCCAGCAGGAGGTCAGGGGGCGAGGCCGGGGAGCTGTTTTTT.

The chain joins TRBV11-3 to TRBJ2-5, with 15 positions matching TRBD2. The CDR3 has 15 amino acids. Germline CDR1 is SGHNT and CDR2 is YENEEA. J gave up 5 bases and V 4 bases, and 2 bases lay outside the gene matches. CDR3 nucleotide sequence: TGTGCCAGCAGCTCCGGGACTAGCGGGAGGGAGACCCAGTACTTC. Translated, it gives CASSSGTSGRETQYF.

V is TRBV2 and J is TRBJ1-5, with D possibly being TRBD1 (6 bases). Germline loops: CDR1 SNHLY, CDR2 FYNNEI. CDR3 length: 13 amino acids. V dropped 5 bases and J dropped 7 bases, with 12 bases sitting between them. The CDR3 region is CASSTGPRQPQHF. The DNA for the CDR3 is TGTGCCAGCAGTACAGGGCCGCGCCAGCCCCAGCATTTT. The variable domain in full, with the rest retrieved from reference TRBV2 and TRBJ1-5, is EPEVTQTPSHQVTQMGQEVILRCVPISNHLYFYWYRQILGQKVEFLVSFYNNEISEKSEIFDDQFSVERPDGSNFTLKIRSTKLEDSAMYFCASSTGPRQPQHFGDGTRLSIL.

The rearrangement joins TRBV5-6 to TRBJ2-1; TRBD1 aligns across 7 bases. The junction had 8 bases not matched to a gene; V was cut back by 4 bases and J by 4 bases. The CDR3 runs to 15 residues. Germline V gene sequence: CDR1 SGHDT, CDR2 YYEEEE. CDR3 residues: CASSPRDSGYNEQFF. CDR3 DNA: TGTGCCAGCAGCCCCCGGGACAGTGGGTACAATGAGCAGTTCTTC.

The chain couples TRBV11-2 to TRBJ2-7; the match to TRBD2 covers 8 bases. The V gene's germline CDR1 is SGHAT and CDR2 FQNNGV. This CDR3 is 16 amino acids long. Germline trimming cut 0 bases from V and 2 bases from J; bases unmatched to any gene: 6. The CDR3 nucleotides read TGTGCCAGCAGCTTAGAATCGGGACTAGGGCCCTACGAGCAGTACTTC. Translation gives CASSLESGLGPYEQYF.

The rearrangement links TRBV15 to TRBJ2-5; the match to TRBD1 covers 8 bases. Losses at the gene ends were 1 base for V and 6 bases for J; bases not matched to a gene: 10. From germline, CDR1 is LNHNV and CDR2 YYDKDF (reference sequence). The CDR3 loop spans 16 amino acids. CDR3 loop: CATSRAAGRGQKTQYF. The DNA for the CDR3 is TGTGCCACCAGCAGAGCGGCAGGCAGGGGGCAGAAGACCCAGTACTTC.

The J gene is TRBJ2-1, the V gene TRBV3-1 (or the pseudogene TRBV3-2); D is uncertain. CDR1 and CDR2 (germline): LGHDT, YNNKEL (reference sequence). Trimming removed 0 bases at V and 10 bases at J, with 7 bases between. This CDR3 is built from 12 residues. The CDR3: CASSQDIREQFF. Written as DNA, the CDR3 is TGTGCCAGCAGCCAAGATATACGGGAGCAGTTCTTC.

This CDR3 is CASSLLGTSGAQETQYF. CDR3 nucleotide sequence: TGTGCCAGCAGCTTATTGGGGACTAGCGGGGCCCAAGAGACCCAGTACTTC. The chain joins TRBV7-9 to TRBJ2-5, with 13 bases fitting TRBD2. The CDR3 covers 17 residues. The ends lost 2 bases at V and 1 base at J; junction bases unmatched: 4. Germline CDR1 is SEHNR and CDR2 is FQNEAQ (reference sequence).

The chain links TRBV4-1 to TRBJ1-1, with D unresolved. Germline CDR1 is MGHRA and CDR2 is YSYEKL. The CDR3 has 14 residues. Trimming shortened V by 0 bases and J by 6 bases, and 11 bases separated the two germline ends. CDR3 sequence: CASSQDLAGAEAFF. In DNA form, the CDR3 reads TGCGCCAGCAGCCAAGATCTGGCGGGAGCTGAAGCTTTCTTT.

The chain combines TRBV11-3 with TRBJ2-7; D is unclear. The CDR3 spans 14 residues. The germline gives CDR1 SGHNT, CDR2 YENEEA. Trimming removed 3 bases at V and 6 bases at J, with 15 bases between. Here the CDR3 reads CASSFDTTSAEQYF. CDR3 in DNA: TGTGCCAGCAGCTTTGACACCACATCGGCCGAGCAGTACTTC.

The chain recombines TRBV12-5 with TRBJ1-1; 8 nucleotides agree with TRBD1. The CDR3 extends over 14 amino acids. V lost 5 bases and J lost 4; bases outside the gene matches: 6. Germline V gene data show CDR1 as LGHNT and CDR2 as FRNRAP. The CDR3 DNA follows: TGTGCTAGTGGTGCCCGGGACAGGAGCACTGAAGCTTTCTTT. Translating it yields CASGARDRSTEAFF.

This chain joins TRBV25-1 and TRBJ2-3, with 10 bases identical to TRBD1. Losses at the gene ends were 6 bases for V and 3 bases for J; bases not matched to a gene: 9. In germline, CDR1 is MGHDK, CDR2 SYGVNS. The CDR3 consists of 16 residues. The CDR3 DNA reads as TGTGCCAGCAGCTCGACAGGGGGCGGATTGACAGATACGCAGTATTTT. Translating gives CASSSTGGGLTDTQYF.